A single sample gave rise to the 26 T cell receptor beta chains below, sequenced in a study of blood T cells in healthy people across ages. Together with a sample-barcoded 5' primer, a J-beta primer mix was included in a second PCR lasting roughly 6 to 12 cycles. One entry per CDR3 protein, called by TCRdb with MiXCR from the 5' RACE reads. The table includes 1.8 million or so distinct CDR3 sequences, about two fifths detected once. The specimen was blood. The receptors derive from a human donor in good health.

The chain is built from TRBV15 and TRBJ2-7; a weak D match, TRBD2 (6 bases). Germline-derived CDR1 and CDR2 are LNHNV and YYDKDF (reference sequence). The length of the CDR3 is 14 residues. V was shortened by 8 bases and J by 5 bases, with 19 bases between the two germline ends. CDR3 sequence reads: CATGLTEGTHEQYF. CDR3 DNA sequence: TGTGCCACCGGGCTGACGGAGGGGACCCACGAGCAGTACTTC.

The CDR3: CASSLSENTYEQYF. The CDR3 bases are TGTGCCAGCAGTTTATCCGAAAACACCTACGAGCAGTACTTC. V and J are TRBV12-3 or TRBV12-4 and TRBJ2-7; D is unresolved. CDR3 length: 14 amino acids. With 2 bases removed from V and 2 bases from J, the gap between germline ends came to 10 bases.

V is TRBV5-1 and J is TRBJ2-4; a weak D match, TRBD1 (6 bases). The V and J ends lost 0 bases and 5 bases respectively, with 12 bases between them. CDR1 is SGHRS, CDR2 YFSETQ, per germline. The CDR3 extends over 15 amino acids. CDR3 sequence (DNA): TGCGCCAGCAGCTTGGGCAGGGGCCCACAAAACATTCAGTACTTC. Translation gives CASSLGRGPQNIQYF.

V usage is TRBV12-3 or TRBV12-4 and J usage is TRBJ1-2; D is unresolved. The CDR3 has 13 residues. Trimming removed 6 bases from V and 4 bases from J, with 12 bases in between. For the CDR3, the DNA is TGTGCCAGCAGAATTCGTGGTTCCTATGGCTACACCTTC. It translates to CASRIRGSYGYTF.

The chain links TRBV20-1 to TRBJ1-2; D not resolved. The CDR3 is 16 amino acids. V dropped 5 bases and J dropped 6 bases, with 25 bases sitting between them. CDR1 and CDR2 (germline): DFQATT, SNEGSKA (reference sequence). This CDR3 is CSAFLYDYNGPDGYTF. The CDR3 DNA reads TGCAGTGCTTTTTTATACGACTACAATGGGCCGGATGGCTACACCTTC.

This chain links TRBV2 with TRBJ2-1, with TRBD2 identical over 12 bases. The V and J ends lost 6 bases and 12 bases, in that order; junction bases with no gene match: 18. The germline V gene has CDR1 SNHLY and CDR2 FYNNEI. The CDR3 is 17 residues long. The CDR3 is CASSTVASGGAGSAQFF. The DNA of the CDR3 is TGTGCCAGCAGCACAGTCGCTAGCGGGGGGGCCGGGTCGGCGCAGTTCTTC.

The J gene is TRBJ1-2, the V gene TRBV4-3; 8 nucleotides line up with TRBD1. The CDR3 has 16 residues. The germline V gene encodes CDR1 LGHNA and CDR2 YSLEER. Unmatched junction bases numbered 11, after V lost 0 bases and J lost 8 bases. DNA of the CDR3: TGCGCCAGCAGCCAAGAAAATTGGACAGGGAAGATCGGCTACACCTTC. Amino acid sequence: CASSQENWTGKIGYTF.

The V and J genes are TRBV7-2 and TRBJ2-3, with 8 bases matching TRBD2. The germline V gene has CDR1 SGHTA and CDR2 FQGNSA. V shed 5 bases and J 2 bases; nucleotides not matched to a gene: 15. There are 18 residues in the CDR3. The CDR3 loop reads CASSPPNGGAFYTDTQYF. CDR3 sequence (DNA): TGTGCCAGCAGCCCCCCTAACGGGGGGGCCTTTTACACAGATACGCAGTATTTT.

This clonotype occurred a few times. The rearrangement links TRBV5-1 to TRBJ2-2; D gene ambiguous. The CDR3 loop spans 13 amino acids. Per the germline V gene, CDR1 is SGHRS and CDR2 is YFSETQ. V was clipped by 0 bases and J by 5 bases, with 5 bases between them. CDR3 amino acids: CASSLVPTGELFF. The CDR3 region has the DNA TGCGCCAGCAGCTTGGTTCCGACCGGGGAGCTGTTTTTT.

This clonotype was picked up a small number of times. The chain is built from TRBV7-2 and TRBJ2-1; 10 bases agree with TRBD1. Trimming at V came to 5 bases and at J to 5 bases, leaving 9 bases not matched to a gene. Germline V gives CDR1 SGHTA, CDR2 FQGNSA. The CDR3 covers 16 residues. Here the CDR3 reads CASSGSTGGKNNEQFF. The CDR3 DNA reads as TGTGCCAGCAGCGGATCGACAGGGGGCAAGAACAATGAGCAGTTCTTC.

This clonotype was counted only a few times. This chain links TRBV9 with TRBJ1-1, with TRBD1 identical over 7 bases. Germline CDR1 SGDLS, CDR2 YYNGEE. The CDR3 contains 13 residues. Losses at the gene ends were 4 bases for V and 6 bases for J; bases not matched to a gene: 6. The CDR3 is CASSNRQGAEAFF. The CDR3 DNA sequence: TGTGCCAGCAGCAACCGACAGGGCGCTGAAGCTTTCTTT.

The chain uses TRBV12-3 or TRBV12-4 and TRBJ2-3; D may be TRBD1 or TRBD2 (5 bases each). The V end was cut by 5 bases, the J end by 5 bases, with 14 bases between. This CDR3 is 14 amino acids long. The CDR3 sequence: CASSRWDVRDTQYF. CDR3 bases: TGTGCCAGCAGTCGATGGGACGTGCGAGATACGCAGTATTTT.

The V call is TRBV5-5, the J call TRBJ1-5; tentatively, D is TRBD1 (5 bases). The CDR3 runs 15 residues. V lost 4 bases, J lost 4 bases, and 15 bases lay in between. CDR1 and CDR2 from the germline V gene are SGHKS and YYEKEE (reference sequence). CDR3 coding DNA: TGTGCCAGCAGCCTTGATGTTGGGGGGAATCAGCCCCAGCATTTT. It specifies CASSLDVGGNQPQHF.

The chain uses TRBV7-9 and TRBJ2-5; 7 nucleotides match TRBD1. Germline assignment: CDR1 SEHNR and CDR2 FQNEAQ (reference sequence). The V gene end was trimmed by 1 base and the J gene end by 2 bases; junction bases not matched to a gene: 4. The CDR3 contains 15 residues. The CDR3 DNA reads TGTGCCAGCAGCTTAGTTCGGGACAGTCAAGAGACCCAGTACTTC. Its protein is CASSLVRDSQETQYF.

This clonotype was counted between two and nine times. The chain recombines TRBV6-2 or TRBV6-3 with TRBJ2-7, with 10 positions matching TRBD2. Trimming cost V 6 bases and J 0 bases; bases outside gene matches: 5. The CDR3 totals 15 residues. Germline V gene data show CDR1 as MNHEY and CDR2 as SVGEGT. The CDR3 DNA is TGTGCCAGCAGCGTAACTAGCGGGGTCTCCTACGAGCAGTACTTC. It yields the protein CASSVTSGVSYEQYF.

The chain is built from TRBV7-2 and TRBJ1-2; D call uncertain. Trimming took off 2 bases at V and 6 bases at J, with 10 bases between the two ends. CDR3 length: 13 amino acids. Germline loops: CDR1 SGHTA, CDR2 FQGNSA. Here the CDR3 DNA reads TGTGCCAGCAGCTTACAAAGGACGCATGGCTACACCTTC. Protein: CASSLQRTHGYTF. Combining the CDR3 with reference TRBV7-2 and TRBJ1-2 gives the whole variable domain GAGVSQSPSNKVTEKGKDVELRCDPISGHTALYWYRQSLGQGLEFLIYFQGNSAPDKSGLPSDRFSAERTGGSVSTLTIQRTQQEDSAVYLCASSLQRTHGYTFGSGTRLTVV.

This chain's CDR3 is CASRQSNFKQFF. In DNA form, the CDR3 reads TGTGCCAGCAGACAATCTAACTTCAAGCAGTTCTTC. V and J are TRBV28 and TRBJ2-1; D gene uncertain. Germline CDR1 is MDHEN and CDR2 is SYDVKM. The CDR3 spans 12 residues. The germline V and J ends were trimmed by 6 bases and 11 bases, with 14 bases remaining between them.

This clonotype was counted a few times. The chain carries TRBV14 and TRBJ2-4; the D gene could be TRBD1 or TRBD2 (5 bases each). CDR3 size: 20 residues. With 0 bases removed from V and 1 base from J, the gap between germline ends came to 22 bases. Germline V gene sequence: CDR1 SGHDN, CDR2 FVKESK. The CDR3 nucleotides are TGTGCCAGCAGCCAAGATCCCCTCCCGACGGGGACGTGGGCCAAAAACATTCAGTACTTC. This translates into CASSQDPLPTGTWAKNIQYF.

The chain joins TRBV6-2 or TRBV6-3 to TRBJ1-2, with a tentative D call TRBD1 (6 bases). V was clipped by 6 bases and J by 4 bases, with 12 bases between them. Germline values: CDR1 MNHEY, CDR2 SVGEGT. The CDR3 consists of 13 residues. Written as DNA, the CDR3 is TGTGCCAGCAGGGGACAACCTCCCTATGGCTACACCTTC. Translated: CASRGQPPYGYTF.

The chain links TRBV7-2 to TRBJ2-5, with 8 bases lining up with TRBD2. Per germline, CDR1 SGHTA and CDR2 FQGNSA. This CDR3 has 14 amino acids. Trimming at V came to 4 bases and at J to 4 bases, leaving 5 bases not matched to a gene. The CDR3: CASSSSGGPETQYF. The CDR3 DNA sequence: TGTGCCAGCAGCTCGTCGGGGGGGCCAGAGACCCAGTACTTC.

Regarding this clonotype: This clone may be a read error of a much larger clone one base away. The chain carries TRBV7-2 and TRBJ2-3, with D perhaps matching TRBD1 or TRBD2 (5 bases each). The CDR3 loop spans 12 amino acids. V dropped 8 bases and J dropped 7 bases, with 13 bases sitting between them. Looked up from germline, CDR1 is SGHTA and CDR2 is FQGNSA. This CDR3 reads CASGTRGHTQYF. The CDR3 coding sequence is TGTGCCAGCGGCACACGGGGCCATACGCAGTATTTT.

J is TRBJ2-1 and V is TRBV29-1, with TRBD2 matching 11 bases. The CDR3 is 17 residues long. The germline CDR1 and CDR2 sequences are SQVTM and ANQGSEA. Unmatched junction bases numbered 8, after V lost 1 base and J lost 3 bases. In DNA, the CDR3 is TGCAGCGTTGAAGGGTCCCCCCTAGCGGGGGGCTACAATGAGCAGTTCTTC. As protein: CSVEGSPLAGGYNEQFF.

This chain connects TRBV20-1 to TRBJ1-6, with D possibly TRBD1 on 6 matching bases. The germline gives CDR1 DFQATT, CDR2 SNEGSKA (reference sequence). V was cut by 5 bases and J by 9 bases, with 17 bases left in between. CDR3 length: 14 residues. This CDR3 is CSALPPGQSSPLHF. In DNA, the CDR3 is TGCAGTGCTTTACCCCCGGGACAATCTTCACCCCTCCACTTT.

This rearrangement joins TRBV29-1 to TRBJ2-7; TRBD2 agrees at 10 bases. The CDR3 spans 15 residues. Germline V gene sequence: CDR1 SQVTM, CDR2 ANQGSEA. After removal of 4 bases from V and 7 bases from J, the junction contained 13 bases not matched to a gene. This CDR3 is CSVGVAAGGRGEQYF. The CDR3 DNA is TGCAGCGTTGGAGTTGCAGCGGGGGGGCGGGGGGAGCAGTACTTC.

This rearrangement joins TRBV4-3 to TRBJ1-1, with 9 nucleotides matching TRBD1. Germline trimming cut 3 bases from V and 5 bases from J; bases unmatched to any gene: 7. The V gene's germline CDR1 is LGHNA and CDR2 YSLEER. The CDR3 totals 15 residues. CDR3 region: CASSHVSTGGTEAFF. The CDR3 DNA reads as TGCGCCAGCAGCCATGTTTCGACAGGGGGGACTGAAGCTTTCTTT.

CDR3 bases: TGCGCCAGCAGCATGGACGTTTACAATGAGCAGTTCTTC. As protein: CASSMDVYNEQFF. The rearrangement joins TRBV5-1 to TRBJ2-1; D unresolved. Germline V CDR1 and CDR2: SGHRS, YFSETQ. CDR3 size: 13 residues. The germline V and J ends were trimmed by 4 bases and 4 bases, with 9 bases remaining between them.